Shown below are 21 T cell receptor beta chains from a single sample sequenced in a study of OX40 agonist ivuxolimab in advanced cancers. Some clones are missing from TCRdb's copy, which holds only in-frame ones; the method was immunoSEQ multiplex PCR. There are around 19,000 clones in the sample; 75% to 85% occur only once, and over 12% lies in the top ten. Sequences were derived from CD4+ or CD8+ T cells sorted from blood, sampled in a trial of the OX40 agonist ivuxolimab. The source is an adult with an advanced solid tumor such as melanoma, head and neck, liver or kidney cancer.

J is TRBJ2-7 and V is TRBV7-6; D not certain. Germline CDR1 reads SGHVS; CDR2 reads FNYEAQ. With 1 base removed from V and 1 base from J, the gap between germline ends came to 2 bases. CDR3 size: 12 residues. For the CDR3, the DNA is TGTGCCAGCAGCTTAGGGTCCTACGAGCAGTACTTC. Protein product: CASSLGSYEQYF.

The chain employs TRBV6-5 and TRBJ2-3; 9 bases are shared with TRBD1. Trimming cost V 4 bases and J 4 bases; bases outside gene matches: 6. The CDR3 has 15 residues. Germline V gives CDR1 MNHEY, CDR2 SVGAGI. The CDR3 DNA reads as TGTGCCAGCAGTTCCCGGGACAGGGAACCAGATACGCAGTATTTT. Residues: CASSSRDREPDTQYF.

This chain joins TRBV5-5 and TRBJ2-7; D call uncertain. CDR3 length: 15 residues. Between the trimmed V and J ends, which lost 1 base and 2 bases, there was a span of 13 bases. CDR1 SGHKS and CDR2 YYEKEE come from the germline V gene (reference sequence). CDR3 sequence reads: CASSLSQVVPYEQYF. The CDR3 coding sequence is TGTGCCAGCAGCTTGAGTCAGGTTGTCCCCTACGAGCAGTACTTC.

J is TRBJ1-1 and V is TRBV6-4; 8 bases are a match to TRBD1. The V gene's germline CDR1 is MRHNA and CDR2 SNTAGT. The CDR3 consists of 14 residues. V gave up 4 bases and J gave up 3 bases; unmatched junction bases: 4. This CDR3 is CASSARGLDTEAFF. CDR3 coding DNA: TGTGCCAGCAGTGCCAGGGGGCTGGACACTGAAGCTTTCTTT.

The CDR3 loop reads CASRQEAGGPYEQYF. The CDR3 DNA follows: TGTGCCAGCAGGCAGGAAGCGGGAGGGCCATACGAGCAGTACTTC. The rearrangement uses TRBV6-4 and TRBJ2-7; 10 positions match TRBD2. Germline-derived CDR1 and CDR2 are MRHNA and SNTAGT. The CDR3 extends over 15 amino acids. J lost 4 bases, V lost 6 bases, and 9 bases had no gene match.

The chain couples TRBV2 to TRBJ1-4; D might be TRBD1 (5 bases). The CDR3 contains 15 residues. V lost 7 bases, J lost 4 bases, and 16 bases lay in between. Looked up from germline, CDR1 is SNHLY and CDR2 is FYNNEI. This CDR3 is CASIEGRGFNEKLFF. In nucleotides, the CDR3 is TGTGCCAGCATCGAGGGGAGGGGCTTTAATGAAAAACTGTTTTTT.

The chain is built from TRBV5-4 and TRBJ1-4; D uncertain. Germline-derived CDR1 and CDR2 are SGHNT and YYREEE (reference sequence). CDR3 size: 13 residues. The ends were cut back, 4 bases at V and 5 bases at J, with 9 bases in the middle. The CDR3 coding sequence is TGTGCCAGCAGCCCCTCGGGGAATGAAAAACTGTTTTTT. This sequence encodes CASSPSGNEKLFF.

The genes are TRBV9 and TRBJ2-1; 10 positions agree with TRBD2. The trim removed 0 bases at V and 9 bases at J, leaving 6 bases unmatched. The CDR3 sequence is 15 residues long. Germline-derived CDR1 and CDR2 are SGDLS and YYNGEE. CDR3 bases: TGTGCCAGCAGCGTAGCCCCTAGCGGGGGCTTTGAGCAGTTCTTC. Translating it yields CASSVAPSGGFEQFF.

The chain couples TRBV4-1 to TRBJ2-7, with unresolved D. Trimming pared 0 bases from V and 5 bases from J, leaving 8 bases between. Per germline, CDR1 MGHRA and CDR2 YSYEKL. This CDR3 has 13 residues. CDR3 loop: CASSQDGADEQYF. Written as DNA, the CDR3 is TGCGCCAGCAGCCAAGATGGTGCCGACGAGCAGTACTTC.

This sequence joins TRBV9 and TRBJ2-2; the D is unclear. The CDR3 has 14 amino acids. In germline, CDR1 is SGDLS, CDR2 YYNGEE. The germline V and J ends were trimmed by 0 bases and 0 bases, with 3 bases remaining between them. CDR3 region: CASSVGTNTGELFF. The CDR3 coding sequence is TGTGCCAGCAGCGTAGGCACGAACACCGGGGAGCTGTTTTTT.

The CDR3 DNA is TGCAGCGTTGGAGGGTCAAGCGGGGGGGCTAACGAGCAGTACTTC. Translation: CSVGGSSGGANEQYF. The rearrangement links TRBV29-1 to TRBJ2-5, with TRBD2 identical over 10 bases. The last part of the DNA fits TRBJ2-7 better; the J call may be wrong. Germline V gene data show CDR1 as SQVTM and CDR2 as ANQGSEA. The CDR3 has 15 amino acids.

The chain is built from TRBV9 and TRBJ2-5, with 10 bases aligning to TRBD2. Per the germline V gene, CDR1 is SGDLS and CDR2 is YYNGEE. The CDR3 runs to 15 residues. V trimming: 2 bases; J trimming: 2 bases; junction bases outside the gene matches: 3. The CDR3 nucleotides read TGTGCCAGCAGCGTCGGGACTAGCGAACAAGAGACCCAGTACTTC. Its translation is CASSVGTSEQETQYF. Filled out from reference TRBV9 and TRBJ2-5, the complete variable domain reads DSGVTQTPKHLITATGQRVTLRCSPRSGDLSVYWYQQSLDQGLQFLIQYYNGEERAKGNILERFSAQQFPDLHSELNLSSLELGDSALYFCASSVGTSEQETQYFGPGTRLLVL.

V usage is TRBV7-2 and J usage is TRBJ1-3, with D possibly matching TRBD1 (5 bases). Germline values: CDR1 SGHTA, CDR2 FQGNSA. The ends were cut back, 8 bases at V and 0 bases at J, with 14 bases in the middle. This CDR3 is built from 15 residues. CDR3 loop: CASVRGVYSGNTIYF. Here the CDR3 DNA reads TGTGCCAGCGTGCGGGGGGTCTACTCTGGAAACACCATATATTTT.

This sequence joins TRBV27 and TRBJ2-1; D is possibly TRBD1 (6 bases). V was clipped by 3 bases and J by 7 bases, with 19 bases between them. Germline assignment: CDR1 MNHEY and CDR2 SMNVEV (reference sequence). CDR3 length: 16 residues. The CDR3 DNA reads TGTGCCAGCAGTTTCATTCGGACAGTTTATTGGAATGAGCAGTTCTTC. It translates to CASSFIRTVYWNEQFF.

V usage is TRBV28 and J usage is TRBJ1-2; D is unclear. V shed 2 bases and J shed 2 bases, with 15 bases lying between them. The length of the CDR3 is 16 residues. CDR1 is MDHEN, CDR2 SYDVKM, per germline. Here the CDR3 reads CASSLVLGGGNYGYTF. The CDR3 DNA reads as TGTGCCAGCAGTTTAGTTTTGGGAGGTGGGAACTATGGCTACACCTTC.

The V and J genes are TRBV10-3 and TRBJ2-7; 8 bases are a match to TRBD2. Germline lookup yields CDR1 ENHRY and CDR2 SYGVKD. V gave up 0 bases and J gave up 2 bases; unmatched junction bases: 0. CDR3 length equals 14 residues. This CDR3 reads CAISESGLAYEQYF. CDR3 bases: TGTGCCATCAGTGAGTCGGGACTAGCCTACGAGCAGTACTTC.

In DNA, the CDR3 is TGTGCCAGCAGCTTAGGACAGAGCAACTACGAGCAGTACTTC. Translated, it gives CASSLGQSNYEQYF. The rearrangement links TRBV5-6 to TRBJ2-7, with a tentative D call TRBD1 (6 bases). Per germline, CDR1 SGHDT and CDR2 YYEEEE. V shed 2 bases and J shed 3 bases, with 12 bases lying between them. This CDR3 has 14 amino acids.

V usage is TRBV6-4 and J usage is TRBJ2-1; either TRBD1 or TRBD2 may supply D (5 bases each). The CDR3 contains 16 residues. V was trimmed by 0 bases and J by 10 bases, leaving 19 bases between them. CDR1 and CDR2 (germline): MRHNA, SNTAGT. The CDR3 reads CASSDSPGPHRREQFF. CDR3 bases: TGTGCCAGCAGTGACTCCCCGGGACCCCATCGACGGGAGCAGTTCTTC.

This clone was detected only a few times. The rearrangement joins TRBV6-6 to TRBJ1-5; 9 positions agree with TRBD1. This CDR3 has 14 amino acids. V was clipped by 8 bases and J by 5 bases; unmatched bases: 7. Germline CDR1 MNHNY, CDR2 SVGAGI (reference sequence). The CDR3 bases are TGTGCCAGCGGTCCCGGGACAGGGCATCAGCCCCAGCATTTT. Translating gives CASGPGTGHQPQHF.

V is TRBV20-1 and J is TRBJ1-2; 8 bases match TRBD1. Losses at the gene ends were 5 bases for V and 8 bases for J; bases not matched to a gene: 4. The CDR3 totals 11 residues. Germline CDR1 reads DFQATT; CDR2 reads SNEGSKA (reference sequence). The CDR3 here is CSADRGVGYTF. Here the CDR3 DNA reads TGCAGTGCTGACAGGGGAGTGGGCTACACCTTC.

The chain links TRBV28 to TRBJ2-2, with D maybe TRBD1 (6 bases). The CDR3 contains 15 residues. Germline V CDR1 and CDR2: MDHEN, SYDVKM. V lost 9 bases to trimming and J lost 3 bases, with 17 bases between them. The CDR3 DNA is TGTGCCAGTGACTCTGGGGGCTCGGACACCGGGGAGCTGTTTTTT. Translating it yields CASDSGGSDTGELFF.